The rows below give T cell receptor beta chains drawn from one sample of a study of blood T cell repertoires in COVID-19. Assay used: immunoSEQ multiplex PCR; TCRdb lists only in-frame clones, some missing. Among 250,000 or so clones listed, more than 80% were seen once. Sequences were obtained from peripheral blood. These receptors were collected from a woman aged 30 to 39 with active or convalescent COVID-19. Both conserved end residues are part of each CDR3. The D gene is left open where the match is weak. Clone size appears in some rows only: once, few, many, or a class for an expanded clone.

d_gene	v_gene	abundance	j_gene	CDR3aa	CDR3nt
TRBD1	TRBV5-8	.	TRBJ1-2	CASSPPRTGGRSGYTF	TGTGCCAGCAGCCCCCCCCGGACAGGGGGACGGAGTGGCTACACCTTC
TRBD2	TRBV6-6	.	TRBJ2-2	CASTGLAGAARGELFF	TGTGCCAGCACCGGACTAGCGGGGGCCGCGAGGGGGGAGCTGTTTTTT
TRBD1	TRBV2	.	TRBJ1-2	CARRTGSNYGYTF	TGTGCCAGACGGACAGGGAGTAACTATGGCTACACCTTC
.	TRBV10-2	.	TRBJ2-2	CASRGGSTGELFF	TGCGCCAGCAGGGGGGGTAGCACCGGGGAGCTGTTTTTT
TRBD2	TRBV7-9	.	TRBJ2-1	CASSWGGRAAGNEQFF	TGTGCCAGCTCCTGGGGTGGGAGGGCAGCCGGCAATGAGCAGTTCTTC
TRBD2	TRBV3-1/TRBV3-2	.	TRBJ2-3	CASSPSGVSTDTQYF	TGTGCCAGCAGCCCTAGCGGGGTGAGCACAGATACGCAGTATTTT
.	TRBV5-5	.	TRBJ1-2	CASSLMGTGGVGYTF	TGTGCCAGCAGCTTAATGGGCACGGGGGGCGTCGGCTACACCTTC
.	TRBV7-3	.	TRBJ2-3	CASSLEVSRGRSTDTQYF	TGTGCCAGCAGCTTAGAGGTGTCCCGGGGGAGGAGCACAGATACGCAGTATTTT
.	TRBV12-3/TRBV12-4	.	TRBJ1-3	CASRSLGNTIYF	TGTGCCAGCAGATCACTTGGAAACACCATATATTTT
.	TRBV5-4	few	TRBJ1-1	CASSLDLVNTEAFF	TGTGCCAGCAGCTTGGACTTAGTGAACACTGAAGCTTTCTTT
TRBD1	TRBV28	.	TRBJ2-2	CASRWTGRTGELFF	TGTGCCAGCAGGTGGACAGGGCGCACCGGGGAGCTGTTTTTT
.	TRBV6-6	once	TRBJ1-2	CASSYGQGLYGYTF	TGTGCCAGCAGTTACGGCCAGGGGCTATATGGCTACACCTTC
TRBD2	TRBV14	once	TRBJ2-1	CASSRRPLAGDTYNEQFF	TGTGCCAGCAGCCGGAGACCCTTAGCGGGGGACACCTACAATGAGCAGTTCTTC
TRBD2	TRBV29-1	.	TRBJ2-1	CSARSGGADEQFF	TGCAGCGCCCGTAGCGGGGGGGCAGATGAGCAGTTCTTC
TRBD1	TRBV4-2	.	TRBJ1-6	CASSQGRTGGNSPLHF	TGTGCCAGCAGCCAAGGGCGGACAGGGGGCAATTCACCCCTCCACTTT
.	TRBV7-9	.	TRBJ2-2	CASSFEVGELFF	TGTGCCAGCAGCTTTGAGGTCGGGGAGCTGTTTTTT
.	TRBV5-1	.	TRBJ1-2	CASSLVGSINYGYTF	TGCGCCAGCAGCTTGGTGGGCAGCATCAACTATGGCTACACCTTC
.	TRBV12-3/TRBV12-4	.	TRBJ1-3	CASSLMYGNTIYF	TGTGCCAGCAGTTTAATGTATGGAAACACCATATATTTT
TRBD1	TRBV6-5	.	TRBJ1-2	CASSGGQGSIYGYTF	TGTGCCAGCAGCGGGGGACAGGGAAGTATTTATGGCTACACCTTC
TRBD1	TRBV6-5	.	TRBJ1-3	CASSPGQGGGNTIYF	TGTGCCAGCAGTCCCGGACAGGGAGGTGGAAACACCATATATTTT
TRBD2	TRBV7-2	.	TRBJ2-7	CASSLRAGGAHEQYF	TGTGCCAGCAGCTTAAGGGCGGGGGGGGCCCACGAGCAGTACTTC
.	TRBV2	once	TRBJ2-3	CASSGQRDTQYF	TGTGCCAGCAGTGGTCAGCGGGATACGCAGTATTTT
TRBD2	TRBV5-4	.	TRBJ2-5	CASSLGGTSGGPQETQYF	TGTGCCAGCAGCTTGGGAGGGACTAGCGGGGGTCCCCAAGAGACCCAGTACTTC
TRBD1	TRBV28	.	TRBJ2-1	CASSADRTEWIF	TGTGCCAGCAGTGCGGACAGGACCGAGTGGATCTTC
TRBD1	TRBV7-2	.	TRBJ1-5	CASSPGTGGQPQHF	TGTGCCAGCAGCCCCGGGACAGGGGGCCAGCCCCAGCATTTT
TRBD1	TRBV19	.	TRBJ1-2	CASSTGQGTYGYTF	TGTGCCAGTAGTACCGGACAGGGAACCTATGGCTACACCTTC
.	TRBV28	few	TRBJ1-4	CASSLYNEKLFF	TGTGCCAGCAGCCTCTATAATGAAAAACTGTTTTTT
.	TRBV6-2/TRBV6-3	.	TRBJ1-2	CASSYPDRIYGYTF	TGTGCCAGCAGTTACCCCGACAGGATTTATGGCTACACCTTC
TRBD1	TRBV5-4	.	TRBJ2-7	CASSPDTRGQQLSYEQYF	TGTGCCAGCAGCCCCGACACCCGGGGACAGCAACTCTCCTACGAGCAGTACTTC
TRBD2	TRBV5-1	few	TRBJ2-5	CASSLSSSGNQETQYF	TGCGCCAGCAGCTTGTCGTCTAGCGGGAACCAAGAGACCCAGTACTTC
.	TRBV19	.	TRBJ1-4	CASASGEKLFF	TGTGCCAGTGCCTCGGGAGAAAAACTGTTTTTT
TRBD2	TRBV9	.	TRBJ2-2	CASSVGTRGTGELFF	TGTGCCAGCAGCGTAGGGACTAGGGGCACCGGGGAGCTGTTTTTT
.	TRBV9	.	TRBJ1-2	CASSPNRVGGYTF	TGTGCCAGCAGCCCGAACAGGGTGGGAGGCTACACCTTC
TRBD1	TRBV4-3	.	TRBJ1-2	CASSQDLDRGRGYTF	TGCGCCAGCAGCCAAGATCTAGACAGGGGGCGAGGCTACACCTTC
.	TRBV12-3/TRBV12-4	.	TRBJ1-2	CASSLGRGGYTF	TGTGCCAGCAGTTTAGGGAGGGGTGGCTACACCTTC
.	TRBV19	.	TRBJ2-5	CASSMPDSETQYF	TGTGCCAGTAGTATGCCAGACTCGGAGACCCAGTACTTC
.	TRBV4-3	.	TRBJ1-4	CASSQDFLGATNEKLFF	TGCGCCAGCAGCCAAGATTTTCTAGGGGCCACTAATGAAAAACTGTTTTTT
.	TRBV4-1	.	TRBJ2-7	CASSQLQRREQYF	TGCGCCAGCAGCCAACTTCAGAGGCGCGAGCAGTACTTC
TRBD1	TRBV2	few	TRBJ1-5	CASSARTGPLKPQHF	TGTGCCAGCAGTGCGCGGACAGGGCCCCTTAAGCCCCAGCATTTT
.	TRBV7-9	.	TRBJ1-1	CASSPGVLNTEAFF	TGTGCCAGCAGCCCAGGGGTCCTGAACACTGAAGCTTTCTTT
.	TRBV6-2/TRBV6-3	.	TRBJ2-7	CASSYSGLGGDEQYF	TGTGCCAGCAGTTACTCGGGGCTGGGAGGCGACGAGCAGTACTTC
TRBD2	TRBV7-2	.	TRBJ2-1	CASSGGAYNEQFF	TGTGCCAGCAGCGGGGGGGCCTACAATGAGCAGTTCTTC
.	TRBV24-1	once	TRBJ2-2	CATSDFWGKGGTGELFF	TGTGCCACCAGTGATTTTTGGGGGAAGGGAGGTACCGGGGAGCTGTTTTTT